Each of the 18 T cell receptor beta chains below was sequenced from the same sample in a study of Ad26.COV2.S vaccination and SARS-CoV-2 variants (dated by TCRdb to 2020 to 2023). Reading the label with the study, this specimen's treatment or condition is: some 20 received Ad26.COV2.S at low or high dose, single or two shots; 5 received placebo; per-sample allocation not given. For vaccine and placebo recipients, repertoires were sequenced using samples collected on day 63 after the first injection. The library was prepared using the immunoSEQ multiplex PCR assay. Drawn from immuneACCESS, this table holds only the in-frame rearrangements with V and J called that TCRdb kept. Clones are partly lost; checked studies trace under half to an unresolved V gene and leave the rest unexplained. The sample yields a few hundred thousand clones; 88% were counted once. Around 3.6% of the sample is taken by the ten largest.

The sequencing here drew on peripheral blood, taken in a trial of Ad26.COV2.S vaccine versus placebo. The receptors were sampled from a person between 18 and 59 years old who received the Ad26.COV2.S COVID-19 vaccine or a placebo.

The chain recombines TRBV6-6 with TRBJ2-5, with TRBD2 as a possible D gene (6 bases). CDR1 and CDR2 from the germline V gene are MNHNY and SVGAGI (reference sequence). V was shortened by 7 bases and J by 4 bases, with 13 bases between the two germline ends. The CDR3 runs to 13 residues. As DNA, the CDR3 is TGTGCCAGCACCTTAAACGGGGGAGAGACCCAGTACTTC. Its translation: CASTLNGGETQYF.

The chain is built from TRBV28 and TRBJ2-1; 12 bases agree with TRBD2. J lost 9 bases, V lost 3 bases, and 6 bases had no gene match. The CDR3 is 15 residues long. The germline V gene encodes CDR1 MDHEN and CDR2 SYDVKM. The DNA of the CDR3 is TGTGCCAGCAGTTTGGCTAGCGGGGGGGCCGCTGAGCAGTTCTTC. It codes for CASSLASGGAAEQFF.

The rearrangement links TRBV11-2 to TRBJ2-7, with D perhaps TRBD2 (6 bases). Germline assignment: CDR1 SGHAT and CDR2 FQNNGV. The CDR3 extends over 15 amino acids. V lost 3 bases to trimming and J lost 4 bases, with 16 bases between them. This chain's CDR3 is CASSLGGWNSYEQYF. In DNA form, the CDR3 reads TGTGCCAGCAGCTTGGGGGGTTGGAATTCGTACGAGCAGTACTTC.

This chain connects TRBV27 to TRBJ2-7, with D perhaps given as TRBD1 or TRBD2 (5 bases each). CDR3 length: 15 amino acids. V was pared by 4 bases and J by 3 bases, with 16 bases between. The germline V gene has CDR1 MNHEY and CDR2 SMNVEV (reference sequence). The CDR3 is CASSSRVWGIYEQYF. The CDR3 DNA is TGTGCCAGCAGTTCGCGGGTTTGGGGCATCTACGAGCAGTACTTC.

The chain uses TRBV7-6 and TRBJ2-7; D not resolved. Germline CDR1 and CDR2: SGHVS and FNYEAQ. The CDR3 is 12 residues long. With 2 bases removed from V and 4 bases from J, the gap between germline ends came to 6 bases. CDR3 region: CASSLQGYEQYF. CDR3 DNA sequence: TGTGCCAGCAGCTTACAAGGGTACGAGCAGTACTTC.

As DNA, the CDR3 is TGTGCCAGCAGCTATCTGAGTCGGGATGATTCACCCCTCCACTTT. This translates into CASSYLSRDDSPLHF. The V gene is TRBV11-2, the J gene TRBJ1-6; D is uncertain. The V end was cut by 4 bases, the J end by 8 bases, with 15 bases between. The CDR3 has 15 amino acids. The germline CDR1 and CDR2 sequences are SGHAT and FQNNGV.

The chain carries TRBV5-1 and TRBJ2-5, with a possible D match to TRBD2 (5 bases). The CDR3 is 14 amino acids. V was shortened by 4 bases and J by 4 bases, with 14 bases between the two germline ends. CDR1 and CDR2 from the germline V gene are SGHRS and YFSETQ. CDR3 region: CASSPPGNPETQYF. In nucleotides, the CDR3 is TGCGCCAGCAGCCCGCCGGGAAACCCAGAGACCCAGTACTTC.

This clone was detected a few times. The J gene is TRBJ2-3, the V gene TRBV6-2 or TRBV6-3; 14 bases are shared with TRBD2. Per germline, CDR1 MNHEY and CDR2 SVGEGT. With 6 bases clipped from V and 6 bases from J, the junction kept 5 bases outside the gene matches. The CDR3 sequence is 15 residues long. The CDR3 spells CASSATSGGADTQYF. In DNA, the CDR3 is TGTGCCAGCAGCGCGACTAGCGGGGGGGCTGATACGCAGTATTTT.

This chain uses TRBV27 with TRBJ1-4, with 9 nucleotides matching TRBD1. Germline V lookup: CDR1 MNHEY, CDR2 SMNVEV (reference sequence). The CDR3 is 17 residues long. V lost 6 bases and J lost 2; bases outside the gene matches: 10. The CDR3 DNA is TGTGCCAGCAGCTGCGGGGACAGGGAGCTCACTAATGAAAAACTGTTTTTT. Amino acid sequence: CASSCGDRELTNEKLFF.

This chain connects TRBV7-2 to TRBJ1-4; 11 bases are a match to TRBD1. Germline V CDR1 and CDR2: SGHTA, FQGNSA. The CDR3 spans 15 residues. V trimming: 5 bases; J trimming: 7 bases; junction bases outside the gene matches: 6. CDR3 loop: CASSPWTGGTEKLFF. The CDR3 DNA reads as TGTGCCAGCAGCCCATGGACAGGGGGCACTGAAAAACTGTTTTTT.

The count of this clone is one. V gene TRBV2 combines with J gene TRBJ2-2, with D possibly TRBD1 on 6 matching bases. V lost 4 bases and J lost 5, with 11 bases in between. The CDR3 extends over 14 amino acids. Germline CDR1 SNHLY, CDR2 FYNNEI. CDR3 amino acids: CASSGRGWTGELFF. CDR3 coding DNA: TGTGCCAGCAGTGGCAGGGGTTGGACCGGGGAGCTGTTTTTT.

In the case of this clone: The sample carries other DNA sequences with the same CDR3. This chain connects TRBV28 to TRBJ2-2; no clear D. Between the trimmed V and J ends, which lost 2 bases and 1 base, there was a span of 5 bases. This CDR3 spans 14 amino acids. CDR1 and CDR2 (germline): MDHEN, SYDVKM. The CDR3 sequence: CASSLTGNTGELFF. CDR3 in DNA: TGTGCCAGCAGTTTAACGGGGAACACCGGGGAGCTGTTTTTT.

This clone was observed a few times. CDR3 nucleotide sequence: TGTGCCAGCAGCCCTCCTCGAGGAGCAGACTCTGAAAAACTGTTTTTT. It is translated as CASSPPRGADSEKLFF. The chain uses TRBV5-6 and TRBJ1-4; D not resolved. The CDR3 is 16 amino acids. Per the germline V gene, CDR1 is SGHDT and CDR2 is YYEEEE. Trimming shortened V by 4 bases and J by 7 bases, and 20 bases separated the two germline ends.

The V call is TRBV6-6, the J call TRBJ1-4; no clear D. This CDR3 has 18 residues. Trimming removed 5 bases from V and 8 bases from J, with 27 bases in between. Per germline, CDR1 MNHNY and CDR2 SVGAGI (reference sequence). The CDR3 bases are TGTGCCAGCAGTCCCCTCGAAATTGGGAACTTGGGTCTGGAAAAACTGTTTTTT. Translating gives CASSPLEIGNLGLEKLFF.

The rearrangement links TRBV12-3 or TRBV12-4 to TRBJ1-5; D remains unclear. Trimming took off 3 bases at V and 6 bases at J, with 9 bases between the two ends. The CDR3 contains 13 residues. The CDR3 region is CASSFNWGQPQHF. In DNA form, the CDR3 reads TGTGCCAGCAGTTTCAACTGGGGTCAGCCCCAGCATTTT.

This clone appeared a single time. The chain is built from TRBV12-3 or TRBV12-4 and TRBJ1-1, with TRBD1 as a possible D gene (5 bases). This CDR3 region has 13 residues. V lost 6 bases, J lost 4 bases, and 12 bases lay in between. CDR3 loop: CASRARGRTEAFF. The CDR3 region has the DNA TGTGCCAGCAGGGCCCGGGGACGCACTGAAGCTTTCTTT.

The genes are TRBV30 and TRBJ1-1; the D gene is possibly TRBD1 (6 bases). V was clipped by 2 bases and J by 3 bases, with 10 bases between them. There are 13 residues in the CDR3. Germline loops: CDR1 GTSNPN, CDR2 SVGIG (reference sequence). The CDR3 DNA reads as TGTGCCTGGAGTCGGAACAGGGACACTGAAGCTTTCTTT. This sequence encodes CAWSRNRDTEAFF.

This clone was seen just once. At one end, the junction sequence differs from germline, possibly due to a read error. This rearrangement joins TRBV30 to TRBJ1-2, with no clear D. The CDR3 runs 11 residues. Germline-derived CDR1 and CDR2 are GTSNPN and SVGIG (reference sequence). CDR3 amino acids: CAWGVNYGYTF. The CDR3 DNA reads as TGTGCCTGGGGTGTTAACTATGGCTACACCTTC.